This entry lists 26 T cell receptor beta chains sequenced from one sample in a study of shared clonotypes between healthy human individuals. The data were produced by immunoSEQ multiplex PCR, yet TCRdb's version contains in-frame clones alone and is incomplete. This sample yields about 1.1 million clones, of which about 80% are seen a single time; roughly 0.83% belongs to the top ten. The sample comprised memory CD4+ T cells from PBMCs. Stated subset: CD45RA-negative fraction. The receptor source for this set is a young man in good health. Some clones in this sample may be carry-over from other donors' samples.

The chain employs TRBV30 and TRBJ1-1, with D hard to call. With 5 bases removed from V and 1 base from J, the gap between germline ends came to 11 bases. The CDR3 is 13 residues long. Per the germline V gene, CDR1 is GTSNPN and CDR2 is SVGIG (reference sequence). CDR3 amino acids: CAWAKAANTEAFF. The CDR3 DNA reads TGTGCCTGGGCAAAGGCCGCGAACACTGAAGCTTTCTTT. Combining the CDR3 with reference TRBV30 and TRBJ1-1 gives the whole variable domain SQTIHQWPATLVQPVGSPLSLECTVEGTSNPNLYWYRQAAGRGLQLLFYSVGIGQISSEVPQNLSASRPQDRQFILSSKKLLLSDSGFYLCAWAKAANTEAFFGQGTRLTVV.

This clone was seen many times. The same CDR3 can be traced to other DNA sequences in this sample. The chain has TRBV6-6 and TRBJ2-5; TRBD1 matches 10 bases. The CDR3 consists of 15 residues. V was pared by 5 bases and J by 2 bases, with 5 bases of the junction left unmatched. The germline gives CDR1 MNHNY, CDR2 SVGAGI (reference sequence). The CDR3, as DNA: TGTGCCAGCAGTAGGGGGACAGGGGCGCAAGAGACCCAGTACTTC. Its protein product is CASSRGTGAQETQYF.

This clone appeared a few times. With a much larger clone just one base away, this may be a read error. This chain joins TRBV6-1 and TRBJ2-3; tentatively, D is TRBD1 (5 bases). The CDR3 covers 13 residues. Germline CDR1 MNHNS, CDR2 SASEGT. Trimming stripped 6 bases from V and 1 base from J, with 8 bases between. The CDR3 DNA reads TGTGCCAGCAGCTCCAGGGGCACAGATACGCAGTATTTT. Amino acids: CASSSRGTDTQYF.

As regards this clone: Possible read error: a much larger clone is one base away. The gene calls are TRBV6-5 and TRBJ2-6; a weak D match, TRBD1 (5 bases). Germline CDR1 and CDR2: MNHEY and SVGAGI. CDR3 size: 15 residues. The CDR3: CASSWADSGANVPTF. The DNA for the CDR3 is TGTGCCAGCAGCTGGGCCGACTCTGGGGCCAACGTCCCGACTTTC.

V usage is TRBV6-1 and J usage is TRBJ2-7; D uncertain. The CDR3 extends over 14 amino acids. CDR1 is MNHNS and CDR2 is SASEGT in the germline V gene. V dropped 2 bases and J dropped 1 base, with 9 bases sitting between them. CDR3 in amino acids: CASSELGQSYEQYF. The CDR3 coding sequence is TGTGCCAGCAGTGAATTAGGGCAATCCTACGAGCAGTACTTC.

The chain links TRBV4-3 to TRBJ1-4; D possibly corresponds to TRBD1 (5 bases). Germline loops: CDR1 LGHNA, CDR2 YSLEER. CDR3 size: 16 residues. The V end was cut by 4 bases, the J end by 7 bases, with 19 bases between. The CDR3 is CASSPLRAGWIEKLFF. In nucleotides, the CDR3 is TGCGCCAGCAGCCCTTTAAGGGCAGGGTGGATTGAAAAACTGTTTTTT.

V gene TRBV30 combines with J gene TRBJ1-5, with TRBD1 identical over 8 bases. The CDR3 extends over 15 amino acids. J lost 7 bases, V lost 3 bases, and 11 bases had no gene match. CDR1 GTSNPN and CDR2 SVGIG come from the germline V gene (reference sequence). The CDR3: CAWRGAGGARQPQHF. Written as DNA, the CDR3 is TGTGCCTGGAGGGGGGCAGGGGGCGCTCGGCAGCCCCAGCATTTT.

This chain connects TRBV5-1 to TRBJ2-7; TRBD1 agrees at 7 bases. Looked up from germline, CDR1 is SGHRS and CDR2 is YFSETQ. The CDR3 covers 14 residues. V lost 2 bases to trimming and J lost 5 bases; unmatched junction nucleotides: 7. CDR3 nucleotides: TGCGCCAGCAGCTTTTTGGCAGGGGGTGACGAGCAGTACTTC. Its protein is CASSFLAGGDEQYF.

This sequence joins TRBV2 and TRBJ2-5, with D tentatively TRBD2 (6 bases). Trimming left V 11 bases short and J 5 bases short, with 9 bases between. Germline V gives CDR1 SNHLY, CDR2 FYNNEI. This CDR3 has 10 amino acids. CDR3 sequence: CAGGRETQYF. CDR3 nucleotide sequence: TGTGCCGGGGGGAGGGAGACCCAGTACTTC.

This rearrangement joins TRBV4-2 to TRBJ2-7; 9 bases align to TRBD1. Trimming at V came to 3 bases and at J to 2 bases, leaving 2 bases not matched to a gene. The CDR3 covers 14 residues. Germline CDR1 is LGHNA and CDR2 is YNFKEQ. CDR3: CASSQDRGAYEQYF. DNA for the CDR3: TGTGCCAGCAGCCAGGACAGGGGAGCCTACGAGCAGTACTTC.

The chain couples TRBV28 to TRBJ2-7; D is possibly TRBD2 (6 bases). CDR1 and CDR2 from the germline V gene are MDHEN and SYDVKM. Trimming took 3 bases from V and 2 from J, leaving 17 bases between them. The CDR3 is made up of 16 amino acids. CDR3 sequence (DNA): TGTGCCAGCAGTTTCCCGCCAGGGCAGCGGGCCTACGAGCAGTACTTC. Protein sequence: CASSFPPGQRAYEQYF.

The chain combines TRBV5-1 with TRBJ1-5; 7 bases agree with TRBD1. Germline V lookup: CDR1 SGHRS, CDR2 YFSETQ. This CDR3 has 15 amino acids. Trimming took 0 bases from V and 2 from J; bases not matched to a gene: 2. The CDR3 nucleotides are TGCGCCAGCAGCTTGGAACAGGGGCGCAATCAGCCCCAGCATTTT. Protein sequence: CASSLEQGRNQPQHF.

The CDR3 is CASSDLQGAGEKLFF. The DNA for the CDR3 is TGTGCCAGCAGTGACTTACAGGGGGCAGGCGAAAAACTGTTTTTT. V is TRBV25-1 and J is TRBJ1-4, with TRBD1 identical over 9 bases. Germline values: CDR1 MGHDK, CDR2 SYGVNS. V lost 3 bases to trimming and J lost 8 bases; unmatched junction nucleotides: 7. The CDR3 has 15 amino acids.

The V call is TRBV9, the J call TRBJ2-1; a weak D match, TRBD2 (6 bases). V lost 5 bases, J lost 0 bases, and 15 bases lay in between. The CDR3 is 16 residues long. Germline V gene lookup returns CDR1 SGDLS and CDR2 YYNGEE. The CDR3 is CASSEVGGVSYNEQFF. CDR3 coding DNA: TGTGCCAGCAGTGAGGTGGGCGGGGTCTCCTACAATGAGCAGTTCTTC.

This rearrangement joins TRBV5-1 to TRBJ2-2; D uncertain. Germline assignment: CDR1 SGHRS and CDR2 YFSETQ. This CDR3 has 14 residues. Trimming took off 4 bases at V and 0 bases at J, with 7 bases between the two ends. The CDR3 nucleotides read TGCGCCAGCAGCCCTAACCCGAACACCGGGGAGCTGTTTTTT. This sequence encodes CASSPNPNTGELFF.

This chain links TRBV6-1 with TRBJ2-2, with a weak D call TRBD1 (6 bases). Germline V gives CDR1 MNHNS, CDR2 SASEGT. V was pared by 2 bases and J by 7 bases, with 17 bases between. CDR3 length: 16 residues. The DNA for the CDR3 is TGTGCCAGCAGTGAACATGCGCAGGGGTTGAGCGGGGAGCTGTTTTTT. The encoded protein is CASSEHAQGLSGELFF.

The chain combines TRBV7-3 with TRBJ2-1; D is unclear. Trimming removed 2 bases from V and 3 bases from J, with 8 bases in between. The CDR3 extends over 14 amino acids. The germline V gene has CDR1 SGHTA and CDR2 FQGTGA. CDR3 coding DNA: TGTGCCAGCAGCTTAGAAGGGTTCTACAATGAGCAGTTCTTC. Translated: CASSLEGFYNEQFF.

The chain recombines TRBV4-1 with TRBJ2-1, with 8 bases that match TRBD2. CDR1 is MGHRA, CDR2 YSYEKL, per germline. The V and J ends lost 1 base and 6 bases, in that order; junction bases with no gene match: 8. This CDR3 spans 16 amino acids. The CDR3 bases are TGCGCCAGCAGCCAAGGGTGGAGCGGGAGTTCCAATGAGCAGTTCTTC. Residues: CASSQGWSGSSNEQFF.

CDR3 sequence reads: CASSLVATHLTEAFF. The DNA of the CDR3 is TGTGCCAGCAGCTTAGTAGCCACACACCTCACTGAAGCTTTCTTT. This sequence joins TRBV7-2 and TRBJ1-1; D unclear. The ends were cut back, 1 base at V and 4 bases at J, with 13 bases in the middle. Germline values: CDR1 SGHTA, CDR2 FQGNSA. The CDR3 totals 15 residues.

This chain connects TRBV7-6 to TRBJ1-1, with D possibly being TRBD1 (6 bases). Trimming removed 5 bases at V and 1 base at J, with 17 bases between. From germline, CDR1 is SGHVS and CDR2 FNYEAQ. The CDR3 has 16 amino acids. CDR3 DNA sequence: TGTGCCAGCAGCCAGCGCATAACGGGGGCGAACACTGAAGCTTTCTTT. Translation gives CASSQRITGANTEAFF.

The J gene is TRBJ1-1, the V gene TRBV5-6; TRBD1 matches at 9 bases. Germline-derived CDR1 and CDR2 are SGHDT and YYEEEE. V shed 4 bases, J shed 4 bases, and the junction held 8 bases outside the gene matches. The CDR3 has 15 amino acids. As DNA, the CDR3 is TGTGCCAGCAGCGAGATGCGACAGGGGGGCACTGAAGCTTTCTTT. It encodes CASSEMRQGGTEAFF.

The V gene is TRBV7-2, the J gene TRBJ2-2; D gene unclear. The CDR3 spans 14 residues. V gave up 5 bases and J gave up 1 base, with 8 bases separating them. Germline-derived CDR1 and CDR2 are SGHTA and FQGNSA. The CDR3 nucleotides are TGTGCCAGCAGCCTCCACCAGAACACCGGGGAGCTGTTTTTT. As protein: CASSLHQNTGELFF. Using reference TRBV7-2 and TRBJ2-2 for the parts outside the CDR3, the full variable domain is GAGVSQSPSNKVTEKGKDVELRCDPISGHTALYWYRQSLGQGLEFLIYFQGNSAPDKSGLPSDRFSAERTGGSVSTLTIQRTQQEDSAVYLCASSLHQNTGELFFGEGSRLTVL.

This sequence joins TRBV7-3 and TRBJ1-2; possibly TRBD1 for D (5 bases). V lost 8 bases, J lost 7 bases, and 17 bases lay in between. Germline CDR1 and CDR2: SGHTA and FQGTGA. The CDR3 spans 13 residues. CDR3 in DNA: TGTGCCAGCTCCCCGTCGGGGGGAGGTGGCTACACCTTC. Its translation: CASSPSGGGGYTF.

The V and J genes are TRBV20-1 and TRBJ1-1; unclear D gene. CDR1 is DFQATT, CDR2 SNEGSKA, per germline (reference sequence). The V end lost 6 bases, the J end lost 5 bases, and 10 bases lay between the germline ends. There are 11 residues in the CDR3. The CDR3 bases are TGCAGTGCGACGATGGGGACTGAAGCTTTCTTT. Its protein is CSATMGTEAFF.

CDR3 residues: CASSLQHDEQYF. The CDR3 nucleotides read TGCGCCAGCAGCTTGCAACATGACGAGCAGTACTTC. The chain joins TRBV5-1 to TRBJ2-7; D is unresolved. Germline V gene lookup returns CDR1 SGHRS and CDR2 YFSETQ. This CDR3 is 12 amino acids long. Trimming took off 1 base at V and 5 bases at J, with 7 bases between the two ends.

The genes are TRBV29-1 and TRBJ1-5, with unresolved D. Germline V CDR1 and CDR2: SQVTM, ANQGSEA. CDR3 size: 13 residues. V lost 5 bases to trimming and J lost 7 bases, with 15 bases between them. DNA of the CDR3: TGCAGCGTTAAGACTGGGTTACAGCAGCCCCAGCATTTT. This gives the protein CSVKTGLQQPQHF.